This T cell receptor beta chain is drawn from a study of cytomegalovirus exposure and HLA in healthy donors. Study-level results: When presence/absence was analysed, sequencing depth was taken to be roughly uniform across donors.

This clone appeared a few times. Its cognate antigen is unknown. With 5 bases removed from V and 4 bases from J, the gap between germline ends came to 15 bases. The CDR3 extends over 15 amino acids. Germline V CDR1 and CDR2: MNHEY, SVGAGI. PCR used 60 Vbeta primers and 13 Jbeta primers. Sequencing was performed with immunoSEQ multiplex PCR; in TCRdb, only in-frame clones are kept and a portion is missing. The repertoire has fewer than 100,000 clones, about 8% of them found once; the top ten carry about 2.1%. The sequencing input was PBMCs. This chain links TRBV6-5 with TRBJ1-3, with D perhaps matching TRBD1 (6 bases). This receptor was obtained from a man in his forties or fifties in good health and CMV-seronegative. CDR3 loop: CASSLTGSYGNTIYF. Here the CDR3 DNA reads TGTGCCAGCAGTCTAACAGGGTCTTACGGAAACACCATATATTTT.